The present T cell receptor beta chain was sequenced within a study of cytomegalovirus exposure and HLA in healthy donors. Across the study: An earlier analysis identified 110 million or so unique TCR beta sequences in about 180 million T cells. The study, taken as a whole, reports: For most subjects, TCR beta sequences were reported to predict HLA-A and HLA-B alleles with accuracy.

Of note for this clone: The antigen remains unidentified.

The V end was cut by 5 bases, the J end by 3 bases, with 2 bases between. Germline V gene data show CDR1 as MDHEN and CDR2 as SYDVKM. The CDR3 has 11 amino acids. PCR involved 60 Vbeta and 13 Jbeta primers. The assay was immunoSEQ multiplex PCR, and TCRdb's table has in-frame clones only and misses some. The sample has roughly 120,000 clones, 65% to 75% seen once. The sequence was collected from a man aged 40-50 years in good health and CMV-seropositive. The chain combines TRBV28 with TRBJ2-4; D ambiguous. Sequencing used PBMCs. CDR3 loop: CASSHKNIQYF. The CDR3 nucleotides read TGTGCCAGCAGTCACAAAAACATTCAGTACTTC.